This T cell receptor beta chain was sequenced for a study of siplizumab effects on memory and regulatory T cells. The study, taken as a whole, reports: A significant reduction in alloreactive sequences traceable to unstimulated CD4+ memory cells was produced by siplizumab. Versus less than 35% in controls, the mappable alloreactive CD4+ clones averaged roughly 75% Treg-derived with siplizumab. To unstimulated subsets, only a minor fraction of alloreactive clones could be mapped. Contribution to the alloresponse seemed major for naive T cells, which also seemed more diverse than memory cells.

Comments on this clone: Its antigen is currently unknown.

The CDR3 spans 16 residues. Germline-derived CDR1 and CDR2 are SGHRS and YFSETQ. After removal of 0 bases from V and 3 bases from J, the junction contained 5 bases not matched to a gene. Libraries were prepared by immunoSEQ multiplex PCR; TCRdb keeps only in-frame clonotypes and omits some of them. The repertoire consists of about 110,000 clones, with approximately 94% occurring once and the leading ten covering 0.32%. Source material: CD4+ T cells sorted from blood. The TCR was taken from a human donor in good health. The V call is TRBV5-1, the J call TRBJ2-3; 9 bases align to TRBD2. CDR3 amino acids: CASSLGGRGSTDTQYF. The CDR3 region has the DNA TGCGCCAGCAGCTTGGGCGGGAGGGGATCTACAGATACGCAGTATTTT.